These T cell receptor beta chains were read from a single sample in a study of identifying expanded T cells in peripheral blood. The protocol was immunoSEQ multiplex PCR, while the TCRdb copy is restricted to in-frame clones and leaves out a portion. The table includes 84,000 or so clones, about 90% detected once. The sample comprised blood. These receptors were taken from a person aged 18-70 years in good health. Both conserved end residues are part of each CDR3. Each record gives: CDR3 length, D gene, J gene, clone size, V gene, CDR3 protein, CDR3 DNA. A D gene is named only where the DNA matches it firmly. Some rows have no size entry. The others give once, few or many, or a class for an expanded clone.

>14|TRBD1|TRBJ2-2|-|TRBV14
CASSPRTGTGELFF
TGTGCCAGCAGCCCCAGGACAGGGACCGGGGAGCTGTTTTTT
>14|-|TRBJ1-2|-|TRBV6-6
CASSIKGLSYGYTF
TGTGCCAGCAGTATTAAGGGTCTCTCCTATGGCTACACCTTC
>15|TRBD1|TRBJ2-2|-|TRBV11-3
CASSSSQGFTGELFF
TGTGCCAGCAGCTCATCACAGGGGTTCACCGGGGAGCTGTTTTTT
>13|-|TRBJ1-1|-|TRBV7-3
CASSLTVSTEAFF
TGTGCCAGCAGCTTAACGGTTAGCACTGAAGCTTTCTTT
>12|-|TRBJ1-1|-|TRBV19
CASTIGGGEAFF
TGTGCCAGTACGATTGGAGGGGGTGAAGCTTTCTTT
>12|-|TRBJ1-1|once|TRBV29-1
CSVRQWSTEAFF
TGCAGCGTCCGACAATGGAGCACTGAAGCTTTCTTT
>13|-|TRBJ1-1|-|TRBV29-1
CSVDLTGARGAFF
TGCAGCGTGGACCTGACTGGGGCTCGGGGAGCTTTCTTT
>16|-|TRBJ1-1|-|TRBV15
CATSRDLQHMNTEAFF
TGTGCCACCAGCAGAGATTTGCAGCACATGAACACTGAAGCTTTCTTT
>14|TRBD2|TRBJ2-5|-|TRBV5-8
CASSFGGGQETQYF
TGTGCCAGCAGCTTTGGGGGGGGGCAAGAGACCCAGTACTTC
>13|TRBD1|TRBJ1-2|-|TRBV7-9
CASRDRAFSGYTF
TGTGCCAGCCGGGACAGGGCTTTCTCTGGCTACACCTTC
>16|TRBD1|TRBJ1-4|-|TRBV5-1
CASSSGQVTTNEKLFF
TGCGCCAGCAGCTCGGGACAGGTCACAACTAATGAAAAACTGTTTTTT
>14|TRBD1|TRBJ1-1|-|TRBV2
CASRDRGFNTEAFF
TGTGCCAGCAGAGACAGGGGCTTCAACACTGAAGCTTTCTTT
>10|-|TRBJ1-2|-|TRBV30
CAWRRLSFTF
TGTGCCTGGAGACGGCTATCGTTCACCTTC
>15|TRBD2|TRBJ2-1|-|TRBV9
CASSVSGSEINEQFF
TGTGCCAGCAGCGTTAGCGGGAGCGAGATCAATGAGCAGTTCTTC
>16|TRBD2|TRBJ2-1|-|TRBV19
CASSIPGGPRSNEQFF
TGTGCCAGTAGTATCCCGGGAGGGCCTAGGTCTAATGAGCAGTTCTTC
>13|TRBD1|TRBJ2-5|once|TRBV6-1
CASRGTGQETQYF
TGTGCCAGCCGAGGGACAGGCCAAGAGACCCAGTACTTC
>14|-|TRBJ1-1|-|TRBV27
CASSLGGWDTEAFF
TGTGCCAGCAGTTTAGGGGGATGGGACACTGAAGCTTTCTTT
>11|-|TRBJ2-7|few|TRBV14
CASSQGSEQYF
TGTGCCAGCAGCCAGGGATCCGAGCAGTACTTC
>15|-|TRBJ1-3|-|TRBV9
CASSVGVYSGNTIYF
TGTGCCAGCAGCGTAGGGGTTTACTCTGGAAACACCATATATTTT
>15|-|TRBJ2-3|-|TRBV9
CASSVEAVPTDTQYF
TGTGCCAGCAGCGTAGAGGCAGTACCCACAGATACGCAGTATTTT
>16|-|TRBJ1-3|-|TRBV5-1
CASSLEVAATGNTIYF
TGCGCCAGCAGCTTGGAGGTTGCTGCTACTGGAAACACCATATATTTT
>12|-|TRBJ1-1|-|TRBV18
CASSPRTSEAFF
TGTGCCAGCTCACCACGGACATCTGAAGCTTTCTTT
>13|-|TRBJ1-5|-|TRBV15
CATSRDPNQPQHF
TGTGCCACCAGCAGAGACCCAAATCAGCCCCAGCATTTT